The rows below give T cell receptor beta chains drawn from one sample of a study of T cells in Graves' hyperthyroidism and ophthalmopathy. TCRdb ran MiXCR on the multiplex PCR reads and lists one entry per CDR3 protein. The sample holds some 300,000 distinct CDR3 sequences, roughly an eighth seen once. Source material: blood. The origin of the receptors is a woman aged 40 to 55 with Graves' hyperthyroidism. Both conserved end residues are part of each CDR3. The D gene is left open where the match is weak. Clone size appears in some rows only: once, few, many, or a class for an expanded clone.

.,TRBV27,.,TRBJ1-5,CASIWSRAQNSNQPQHF,TGTGCCAGCATTTGGAGTCGGGCACAGAATAGCAATCAGCCCCAGCATTTT
.,TRBV20-1,few,TRBJ2-1,CSAFDGYYNEQFF,TGCAGTGCTTTCGACGGATACTACAATGAGCAGTTCTTC
.,TRBV7-9,many,TRBJ2-1,CASSFRLVEQFF,TGTGCCAGCAGCTTCCGGTTAGTTGAGCAGTTCTTC
TRBD2,TRBV2,many,TRBJ2-3,CASGPGLAPDTQYF,TGTGCCAGCGGTCCGGGACTAGCGCCAGATACGCAGTATTTT
.,TRBV10-3,many,TRBJ1-5,CAISEDRWPQHF,TGTGCCATCAGTGAAGACCGATGGCCCCAGCATTTT
.,TRBV5-1,few,TRBJ2-1,CASSLGQIYNEQFF,TGCGCCAGCAGCTTGGGACAGATCTACAATGAGCAGTTCTTC
TRBD1,TRBV11-3,many,TRBJ1-2,CASSQGQTYGYTF,TGTGCCAGCAGCCAGGGACAGACCTATGGCTACACCTTC
TRBD1,TRBV11-2,.,TRBJ2-6,CASSLGTGGFPGANVLTF,TGTGCCAGCAGCTTAGGGACAGGGGGATTCCCTGGGGCCAACGTCCTGACTTTC
.,TRBV2,.,TRBJ2-7,CASSEVTKRVNEQYF,TGTGCCAGCAGTGAAGTTACTAAGAGGGTCAACGAGCAGTACTTC
.,TRBV10-3,.,TRBJ2-1,CATHPEGLDEQFF,TGTGCCACCCACCCCGAGGGGCTCGATGAGCAGTTCTTC
.,TRBV6-5,.,TRBJ1-4,CASGYSGVGEKLFF,TGTGCCAGCGGTTACTCAGGGGTCGGGGAAAAACTGTTTTTT
TRBD1,TRBV9,many,TRBJ2-7,CASSPLDRVYEQYF,TGTGCCAGCAGCCCCTTGGACAGGGTCTACGAGCAGTACTTC
.,TRBV7-3,many,TRBJ2-1,CASSSQATYNEQFF,TGTGCCAGCAGCTCGCAGGCAACCTACAATGAGCAGTTCTTC
.,TRBV27,many,TRBJ1-1,CASSFGNTEAFF,TGTGCCAGCAGTTTTGGGAACACTGAAGCTTTCTTT
TRBD2,TRBV19,.,TRBJ2-7,CASSAGGSGSGYEQYF,TGTGCCAGTAGTGCTGGGGGTAGCGGGAGCGGGTACGAGCAGTACTTC
.,TRBV13,.,TRBJ1-2,CASSQTGGADNYGYTF,TGTGCCAGCAGCCAAACGGGGGGGGCCGATAACTATGGCTACACCTTC
.,TRBV20-1,many,TRBJ1-2,CSAHLTGVPYGYTF,TGCAGTGCCCACCTAACCGGGGTCCCCTATGGCTACACCTTC
.,TRBV7-9,many,TRBJ1-2,CASSPEEDYGYTF,TGTGCCAGCAGCCCTGAGGAGGACTATGGCTACACCTTC
TRBD1,TRBV27,.,TRBJ1-1,CASSIYRGVNTEAFF,TGTGCCAGCAGTATATACAGGGGCGTGAACACTGAAGCTTTCTTT
.,TRBV24-1,.,TRBJ2-5,CATQHQNQETQYF,TGTGCCACCCAACACCAGAACCAAGAGACCCAGTACTTC
.,TRBV27,few,TRBJ2-2,CASSLVQEEKAGELFF,TGTGCCAGCAGTTTAGTCCAAGAGGAGAAAGCCGGGGAGCTGTTTTTT
TRBD2,TRBV20-1,many,TRBJ2-3,CSARLASSTDTQYF,TGCAGTGCCAGACTAGCGTCAAGCACAGATACGCAGTATTTT
TRBD2,TRBV11-3,many,TRBJ2-7,CASSRRLAGGGEQYF,TGTGCCAGCAGTCGTCGACTAGCGGGAGGAGGGGAGCAGTACTTC
.,TRBV2,many,TRBJ1-2,CASSEGRDGGYTF,TGTGCCAGCAGTGAGGGACGAGATGGAGGCTACACCTTC
TRBD1,TRBV6-1,many,TRBJ1-5,CASSRTGGELNLPQHF,TGTGCCAGCAGCAGGACAGGGGGCGAACTCAATCTGCCCCAGCATTTT
.,TRBV6-1,many,TRBJ2-2,CASSYGFGVAGELFF,TGTGCCAGCAGTTATGGATTTGGGGTGGCCGGGGAGCTGTTTTTT
TRBD1,TRBV7-9,.,TRBJ1-1,CASSGGTGGLTEAFF,TGTGCCAGCAGCGGTGGGACAGGGGGGTTAACTGAAGCTTTCTTT
.,TRBV6-2/TRBV6-3,few,TRBJ2-3,CASGITDTQYF,TGTGCCAGCGGGATAACAGATACGCAGTATTTT
TRBD2,TRBV3-1,few,TRBJ2-3,CASSPGTSGTISTDTQYF,TGTGCCAGCAGTCCCGGGACTAGCGGAACAATTAGCACAGATACGCAGTATTTT
.,TRBV29-1,.,TRBJ1-1,CSLHPLPNTEAFF,TGCAGCCTACATCCTTTGCCTAACACTGAAGCTTTCTTT
.,TRBV6-1,many,TRBJ1-1,CASIRRGNEAFF,TGTGCCAGCATCAGAAGGGGGAATGAAGCTTTCTTT
.,TRBV6-1,many,TRBJ1-1,CASSWSGNTEAFF,TGTGCCAGCAGTTGGTCCGGGAACACTGAAGCTTTCTTT